This passage covers 9 T cell receptor beta chains from one sample sequenced in a study of blood T cell repertoires in COVID-19. Some clones are missing from TCRdb's copy, which holds only in-frame ones; the method was immunoSEQ multiplex PCR. This table has about 44,000 clones, roughly nine tenths appearing once. Sequencing used peripheral blood. The receptors come from a man between 65 and 85 years old with active COVID-19.

The chain is built from TRBV10-1 and TRBJ2-3; 10 positions match TRBD2. The CDR3 runs to 15 residues. Germline V lookup: CDR1 WNHNN, CDR2 SYGVQD (reference sequence). Losses at the gene ends were 2 bases for V and 6 bases for J; bases not matched to a gene: 5. CDR3 amino acids: CASSEASGGADTQYF. DNA for the CDR3: TGCGCCAGCAGTGAGGCTAGCGGGGGAGCCGATACGCAGTATTTT.

The chain employs TRBV5-4 and TRBJ2-5; D might be TRBD1 (6 bases). Germline V gene lookup returns CDR1 SGHNT and CDR2 YYREEE (reference sequence). V shed 0 bases and J shed 3 bases, with 12 bases lying between them. This CDR3 spans 15 amino acids. The CDR3 DNA is TGTGCCAGCAGCTTGGACGGGACAAGTAAAGAGACCCAGTACTTC. It yields the protein CASSLDGTSKETQYF.

The V and J genes are TRBV6-5 and TRBJ2-2; possible D gene TRBD2, 5 bases. The CDR3 covers 13 residues. With 7 bases removed from V and 1 base from J, the gap between germline ends came to 7 bases. The germline gives CDR1 MNHEY, CDR2 SVGAGI. This CDR3 is CASKEENTGELFF. CDR3 sequence (DNA): TGTGCCAGCAAGGAGGAGAACACCGGGGAGCTGTTTTTT.

The chain couples TRBV27 to TRBJ1-2; D is possibly TRBD1 (6 bases). The germline V and J ends were trimmed by 4 bases and 4 bases, with 13 bases remaining between them. Germline-derived CDR1 and CDR2 are MNHEY and SMNVEV (reference sequence). CDR3 length: 14 amino acids. CDR3 region: CASSSAGTIYGYTF. Written as DNA, the CDR3 is TGTGCCAGCAGTTCTGCCGGGACAATCTATGGCTACACCTTC.

The gene calls are TRBV7-2 and TRBJ2-5; the D gene is possibly TRBD2 (5 bases). This CDR3 contains 14 residues. In germline, CDR1 is SGHTA, CDR2 FQGNSA. Trimming took off 4 bases at V and 5 bases at J, with 14 bases between the two ends. CDR3 DNA sequence: TGTGCCAGCAGCTCGGGAACAATTCTCGAGACCCAGTACTTC. Residues: CASSSGTILETQYF.

On this clone: The identical CDR3 is also encoded by other nucleotide sequences in the sample. The chain joins TRBV5-1 to TRBJ1-1; no reliable D call. This CDR3 contains 13 residues. Per the germline V gene, CDR1 is SGHRS and CDR2 is YFSETQ. The V end lost 4 bases, the J end lost 1 base, and 8 bases lay between the germline ends. The CDR3 loop reads CASSPSGNTEAFF. The CDR3 DNA is TGCGCCAGCAGCCCCAGCGGGAACACTGAAGCTTTCTTT.

The chain carries TRBV28 and TRBJ2-3; 7 nucleotides match TRBD2. CDR3 length equals 13 residues. The germline V gene has CDR1 MDHEN and CDR2 SYDVKM. V gave up 7 bases and J gave up 1 base; unmatched junction bases: 2. The CDR3 sequence is CASMGGGTDTQYF. The DNA for the CDR3 is TGTGCCAGCATGGGGGGGGGCACAGATACGCAGTATTTT.

J is TRBJ2-7 and V is TRBV5-4, with 7 nucleotides matching TRBD1. CDR1 and CDR2 from the germline V gene are SGHNT and YYREEE (reference sequence). The CDR3 consists of 16 residues. With V trimmed by 2 bases and J by 3 bases, 11 bases remained unmatched. The CDR3 protein is CASSFPTGDVVYEQYF. The CDR3 region has the DNA TGTGCCAGCAGCTTCCCCACAGGGGACGTGGTCTACGAGCAGTACTTC.

The J gene is TRBJ2-7, the V gene TRBV19, with a tentative D call TRBD1 (6 bases). This CDR3 comprises 15 residues. The ends were cut back, 2 bases at V and 2 bases at J, with 13 bases in the middle. Germline V gene sequence: CDR1 LNHDA, CDR2 SQIVND (reference sequence). In nucleotides, the CDR3 is TGTGCCAGTAGTATAAATGGCAGGGGAGCCTACGAGCAGTACTTC. Encoded protein: CASSINGRGAYEQYF.